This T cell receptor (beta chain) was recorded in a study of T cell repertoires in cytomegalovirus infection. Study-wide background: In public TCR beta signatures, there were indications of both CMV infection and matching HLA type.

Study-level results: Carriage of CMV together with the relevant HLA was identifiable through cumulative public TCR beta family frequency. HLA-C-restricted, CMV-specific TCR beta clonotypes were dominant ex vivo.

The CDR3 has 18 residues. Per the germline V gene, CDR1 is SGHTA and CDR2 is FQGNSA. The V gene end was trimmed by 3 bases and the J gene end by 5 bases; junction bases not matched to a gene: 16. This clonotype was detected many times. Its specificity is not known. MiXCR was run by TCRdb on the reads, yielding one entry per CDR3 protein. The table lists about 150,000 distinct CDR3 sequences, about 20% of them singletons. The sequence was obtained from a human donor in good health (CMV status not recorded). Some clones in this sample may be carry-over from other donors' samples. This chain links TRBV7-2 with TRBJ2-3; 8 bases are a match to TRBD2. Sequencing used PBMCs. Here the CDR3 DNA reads TGTGCCAGCAGCTTCGAGAAGGGGAGCGGGGGTAGTAGAGATACGCAGTATTTT. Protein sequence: CASSFEKGSGGSRDTQYF. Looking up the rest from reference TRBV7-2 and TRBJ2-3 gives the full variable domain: GAGVSQSPSNKVTEKGKDVELRCDPISGHTALYWYRQSLGQGLEFLIYFQGNSAPDKSGLPSDRFSAERTGGSVSTLTIQRTQQEDSAVYLCASSFEKGSGGSRDTQYFGPGTRLTVL.